Listed below are T cell receptor beta chains from one sample, sequenced in a study of T cell changes during pregnancy in multiple sclerosis. The protocol was immunoSEQ multiplex PCR, while the TCRdb copy is restricted to in-frame clones and leaves out a portion. The sample records around 92,000 clones, almost 95% being singletons. Source: peripheral blood, taken in the third trimester of pregnancy. The source is a female donor with multiple sclerosis, enrolled in a pregnancy study. Each CDR3 is given with its conserved first and last residue. Fields, in order: V gene, J gene, D gene, CDR3 protein. A D gene is named only where the DNA matches it firmly.

>TRBV11-1|TRBJ2-3|-
CASREGTDTQYF
>TRBV2|TRBJ2-7|TRBD2
CASSETSGNYEQYF
>TRBV28|TRBJ2-7|-
CASSLLQGYEQYF
>TRBV7-6|TRBJ2-1|-
CASSLGRRPNEQFF
>TRBV30|TRBJ2-7|TRBD2
CAWSRLAGVNYEQYF
>TRBV2|TRBJ2-3|-
CASRGPLYRTDTQYF
>TRBV6-5|TRBJ1-5|-
CASSPGDVSNQPQHF
>TRBV19|TRBJ1-5|-
CASSIYRTNQPQHF
>TRBV7-9|TRBJ2-7|TRBD1
CASSLVGTGDYEQYF
>TRBV7-2|TRBJ2-7|TRBD2
CASSLEKGLAGSRYEQYF
>TRBV19|TRBJ1-2|-
CASTLRGSNYGYTF
>TRBV18|TRBJ1-1|TRBD1
CASSPTGRTEAFF
>TRBV19|TRBJ2-1|-
CASSMGFPSYNEQFF
>TRBV15|TRBJ2-5|TRBD2
CATSNTGLAGGPSETQYF
>TRBV19|TRBJ1-1|-
CASSIDGGTATEAFF
>TRBV14|TRBJ1-3|TRBD1
CASSQTGTGNTIYF
>TRBV12-5|TRBJ2-1|TRBD2
CASGLGTSGRSEQFF
>TRBV7-2|TRBJ2-5|-
CASSSTVETQYF
>TRBV6-5|TRBJ1-1|-
CASSYAGNTEAFF
>TRBV4-1|TRBJ2-5|-
CASSQVLGAIETQYF
>TRBV13|TRBJ2-7|-
CASSPGSGAYEQYF
>TRBV11-3|TRBJ1-5|-
CASRFGRASGQPQHF
>TRBV28|TRBJ1-2|-
CASSRGGLGYGYTF
>TRBV28|TRBJ2-5|TRBD1
CASSLGQVQYF
>TRBV27|TRBJ2-7|TRBD2
CASRRAGAYEQYF
>TRBV2|TRBJ2-1|TRBD1
CASSVTKPPGQGRPNEQFF
>TRBV6-1|TRBJ2-7|-
CASSEWAAYEQYF
>TRBV28|TRBJ2-7|-
CASSLAGGGSYEQYF
>TRBV19|TRBJ2-1|-
CATQGTKNNEQFF